A single sample is the source of the 11 T cell receptor beta chains below, sequenced in a study of T cell repertoires in cytomegalovirus infection. TCRdb redid the calling of the reads with MiXCR, one entry per CDR3 protein. Among around 280,000 distinct CDR3 sequences, about a tenth were seen once, and the ten largest hold 2.5%. Specimen: PBMCs. These TCRs come from a human donor in good health (CMV status not recorded). Some clones in this sample may be carry-over from other donors' samples.

The chain recombines TRBV5-1 with TRBJ2-7; 9 bases line up with TRBD1. V trimming: 4 bases; J trimming: 2 bases; junction bases outside the gene matches: 28. Germline CDR1 is SGHRS and CDR2 is YFSETQ. There are 22 residues in the CDR3. CDR3 DNA sequence: TGCGCCAGCAGCCCGCTTATAATTACAGGGGGCGTGTCCCCCACGGCAACCTACGAGCAGTACGTC. Residues: CASSPLIITGGVSPTATYEQYV.

In its sample, this clonotype was seen many times. V and J are TRBV5-1 and TRBJ1-6; 12 nucleotides agree with TRBD1. Germline V gene lookup returns CDR1 SGHRS and CDR2 YFSETQ. Trimming at V came to 4 bases and at J to 10 bases, leaving 9 bases not matched to a gene. CDR3 size: 16 residues. The CDR3 region has the DNA TGCGCCAGCAGCAGCGGAGGGGGACAGGGGGCGTCACCCCTCCACTTT. This encodes CASSSGGGQGASPLHF.

This clonotype was observed many times. J is TRBJ2-5 and V is TRBV5-6, with 10 bases identical to TRBD1. This CDR3 comprises 16 residues. J was trimmed by 4 bases and V by 0 bases; bases with no gene match: 6. Germline-derived CDR1 and CDR2 are SGHDT and YYEEEE. The CDR3 spells CASSLDRDRGPETQYF. The CDR3 DNA reads TGTGCCAGCAGCTTGGACCGGGACAGGGGACCAGAGACCCAGTACTTC.

This clonotype has a single count. This chain uses TRBV28 with TRBJ1-2, with 8 bases matching TRBD1. J gave up 2 bases and V 6 bases, and 8 bases lay outside the gene matches. CDR3 size: 15 residues. The V gene's germline CDR1 is MDHEN and CDR2 SYDVKM. The CDR3 loop is CASRSSGGENYGYTF. CDR3 sequence (DNA): TGTGCCAGCAGATCCTCAGGGGGCGAGAACTATGGCTACACCTTC.

This clonotype was seen many times. This rearrangement joins TRBV7-3 to TRBJ1-2; unclear D gene. The V gene's germline CDR1 is SGHTA and CDR2 FQGTGA. The V end was cut by 0 bases, the J end by 10 bases, with 12 bases between. This CDR3 comprises 13 residues. In nucleotides, the CDR3 is TGTGCCAGCAGCTTAACAAGTCAACACACCTACACCTTC. It specifies CASSLTSQHTYTF.

This clonotype was seen ten or more times. DNA for the CDR3: TGTGCCAGCACCCTCGCGGGGTTTAACACCGGGGAGCTGTTTTTT. It yields the protein CASTLAGFNTGELFF. The V call is TRBV6-5, the J call TRBJ2-2, with TRBD2 as a possible D gene (6 bases). Trimming cost V 7 bases and J 2 bases, with 14 bases left between them. Germline CDR1 and CDR2: MNHEY and SVGAGI. The CDR3 has 15 residues.

Ten or more counts support this clonotype. The V and J genes are TRBV20-1 and TRBJ2-5; the match to TRBD2 covers 10 bases. Germline CDR1 reads DFQATT; CDR2 reads SNEGSKA (reference sequence). After removal of 5 bases from V and 4 bases from J, the junction contained 13 bases not matched to a gene. The CDR3 extends over 16 amino acids. This CDR3 reads CSALRSSGGGRETQYF. The CDR3 DNA reads as TGCAGTGCTTTAAGGTCTAGCGGGGGAGGGAGAGAGACCCAGTACTTC.

This clonotype has a handful of counts. The rearrangement joins TRBV5-6 to TRBJ2-1; unclear D gene. The CDR3 covers 14 residues. Germline assignment: CDR1 SGHDT and CDR2 YYEEEE. V dropped 1 base and J dropped 4 bases, with 9 bases sitting between them. The CDR3 bases are TGTGCCAGCAGCTTGATAGACGTATACAATGAGCAGTTCTTC. Protein: CASSLIDVYNEQFF.

This clonotype was recorded many times. The V call is TRBV2, the J call TRBJ2-5; possibly TRBD2 for D (7 bases). V lost 7 bases to trimming and J lost 2 bases, with 17 bases between them. This CDR3 is built from 15 residues. Germline V CDR1 and CDR2: SNHLY, FYNNEI. The CDR3 DNA sequence: TGTGCCAGCACTCAGGGGAGGGGTCCGCAAGAGACCCAGTACTTC. Residues: CASTQGRGPQETQYF.

This rearrangement joins TRBV6-6 to TRBJ1-2; D is undetermined. Germline V gene sequence: CDR1 MNHNY, CDR2 SVGAGI (reference sequence). V lost 4 bases and J lost 8, with 11 bases in between. This CDR3 is 12 amino acids long. The CDR3 here is CASSSWVRGYTF. CDR3 DNA sequence: TGTGCCAGCAGTTCGTGGGTACGGGGCTACACCTTC.

This clonotype was counted a few times. This rearrangement joins TRBV27 to TRBJ2-7, with a tentative D call TRBD2 (6 bases). Per germline, CDR1 MNHEY and CDR2 SMNVEV (reference sequence). V shed 5 bases and J shed 3 bases, with 20 bases lying between them. The CDR3 runs to 16 residues. The CDR3 bases are TGTGCCAGCAGTCCAACTTTACTAGCCCCGGGCTACGAGCAGTACTTC. Translation: CASSPTLLAPGYEQYF.